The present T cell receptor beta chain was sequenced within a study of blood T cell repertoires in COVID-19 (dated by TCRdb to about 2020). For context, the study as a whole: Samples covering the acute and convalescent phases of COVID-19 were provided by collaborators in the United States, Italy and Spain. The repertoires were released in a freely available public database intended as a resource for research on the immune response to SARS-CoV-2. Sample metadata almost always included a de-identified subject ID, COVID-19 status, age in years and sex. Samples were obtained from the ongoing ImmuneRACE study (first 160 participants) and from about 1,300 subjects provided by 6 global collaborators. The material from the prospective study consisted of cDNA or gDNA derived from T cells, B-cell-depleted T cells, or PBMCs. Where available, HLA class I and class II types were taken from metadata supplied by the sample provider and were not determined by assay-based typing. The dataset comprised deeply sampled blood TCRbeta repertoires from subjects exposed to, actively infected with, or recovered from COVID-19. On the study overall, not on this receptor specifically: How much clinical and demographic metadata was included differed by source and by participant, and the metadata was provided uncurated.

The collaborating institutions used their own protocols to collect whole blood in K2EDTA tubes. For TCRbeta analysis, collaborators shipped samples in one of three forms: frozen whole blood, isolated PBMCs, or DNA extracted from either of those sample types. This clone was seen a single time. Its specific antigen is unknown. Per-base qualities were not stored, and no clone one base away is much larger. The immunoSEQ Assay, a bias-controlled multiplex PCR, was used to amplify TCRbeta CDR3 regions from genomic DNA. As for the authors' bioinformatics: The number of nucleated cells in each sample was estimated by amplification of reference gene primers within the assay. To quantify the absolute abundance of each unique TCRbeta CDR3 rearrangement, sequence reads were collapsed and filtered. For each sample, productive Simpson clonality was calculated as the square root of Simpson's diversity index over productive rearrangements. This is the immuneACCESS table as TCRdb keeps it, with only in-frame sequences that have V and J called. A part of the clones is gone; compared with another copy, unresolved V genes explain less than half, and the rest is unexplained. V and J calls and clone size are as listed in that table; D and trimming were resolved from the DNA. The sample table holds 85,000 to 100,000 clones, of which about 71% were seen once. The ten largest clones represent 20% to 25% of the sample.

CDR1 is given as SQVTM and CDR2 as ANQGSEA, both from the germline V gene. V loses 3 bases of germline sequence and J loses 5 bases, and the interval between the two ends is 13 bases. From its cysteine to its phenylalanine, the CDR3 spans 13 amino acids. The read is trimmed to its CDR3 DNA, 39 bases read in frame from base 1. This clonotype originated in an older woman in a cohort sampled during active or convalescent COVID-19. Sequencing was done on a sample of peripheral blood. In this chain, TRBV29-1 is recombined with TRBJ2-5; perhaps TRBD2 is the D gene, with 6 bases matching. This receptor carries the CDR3 CSVEVAGLETQYF. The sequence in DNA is TGCAGCGTTGAGGTTGCGGGGCTGGAGACCCAGTACTTC.